The text below deals with one T cell receptor beta chain. What this receptor recognizes is not known. Base quality data are lacking; no much larger clone is found one base away. TCR CDR3 regions were amplified from genomic DNA by multiplex PCR using the deep immunoSEQ assay. Extracted genomic DNA from each cell subset was spread evenly across all wells of several immunoSEQ 96-well plates, with each plate serving as a replicate. Each replicate PCR for sorted subsets received roughly 0.2 ug genomic DNA, equal to roughly 33,000 T cell genomes. Purified libraries were quantified with a Qubit 3.0 fluorometer, sized on a Bioanalyzer 2100, and re-quantified with the KAPA Library Quantification kit. A separate single-read 150-cycle Illumina NextSeq 550 flow cell was used to sequence each immunoSEQ 96-well plate. The authors processed their data as follows. The immunoSEQ output contained only junctional sequences without quality scores, so filtering could not match that applied to full-length reads. To assign V/J genes and CDR3, sequences were annotated against IMGT germline references using PyIR, a Python wrapper for IgBLAST v1.9. Reads were filtered out if the reads had weak V/J assignments (E-value above 1e-6), no CDR3, stop codons, out-of-frame junctions, or ambiguous translated residues. V3J clonotypes were defined as sequences sharing an identical inferred V gene, J gene, and CDR3 amino acid sequence. To compute the percentage overlap between repertoires, the number of shared unique clonotypes was divided by the size of the smaller repertoire. Three approaches were used to assess repertoire richness: RTK rarefaction, the Chao1 estimator, and Recon v2.1 estimates of unobserved clonotypes. Generation probabilities for all TCRbeta clonotypes obtained by the gDNA method from a handful of donors were computed using OLGA. Not all clones reach the TCRdb copy of this immuneACCESS table, which keeps in-frame sequences only. Checked studies attribute under half of the gap to unresolved V genes and leave the rest unexplained. V, J and clone size are those of that table, while D and trimming were read from the DNA. A total of some 2 million clones appear in this sample, roughly 94% of them only once. 0.85% to 1.2% of the sample rests with the top ten.

Trimming accounts for 8 bases at V and 0 bases at J, while the number of junction bases matched to no gene is 7. The CDR3 goes from the cysteine to the phenylalanine over 15 residues. Kept here is only the CDR3 DNA, which spans 45 bases and is read in frame from base 1. Looking up the germline V gene yields CDR1 WSHSY and CDR2 SAAADI. This entry is derived from a study of shared clonotypes between healthy human individuals (dated by TCRdb to 2019 to 2021). At the level of the whole study: A couple of women and three men aged 18 to 49 years were included in the cohort. To increase sequencing depth and limit assay-specific biases, different laboratories used diverse techniques to prepare libraries and sequence TCR repertoires. Each donor's leukapheresis produced roughly between roughly 0.94 and 9.5 billion PBMCs. For each donor, CD4 naive and CD4 memory were each given three plates, CD8 naive was given two plates, and CD8 memory was given one plate. Blood TCR repertoires of five healthy adults were deeply sequenced to estimate repertoire size and the extent of clonotype sharing between individuals. Overall study outcomes, separate from this receptor: Because the study included a small number of donors, the genetic and exposure-history diversity represented was limited. Based on pairwise subsampling, the degree of clonotype sharing among donors was expected to be affected by sequencing depth. Clonotypes shared by all four sorted-subset donors showed higher generation probabilities than non-shared clonotypes. Only blood was sampled, and tissue TCR repertoires likely differ from those in blood. Approximately 5% of naive CD4, approximately 3.7% of naive CD8, around 2.3% of memory CD4, and about 0.4% of memory CD8 clonotypes were shared across several donors. Naive subsets generally had larger estimated clonotype richness than memory subsets did. Rarefaction of sorted-subset datasets indicated incomplete sequencing despite the large sequencing depth.

For the CD8 naive samples, CD45RO-negative cells were positively selected for CCR7, yielding a CD45RA+CCR7+ population from which TemRA cells were excluded. Donors were healthy HIV-negative adults with no recently reported acute infections or vaccinations. Only Caucasian adults living in Nashville, Tennessee, USA were represented among the donors. Blood was obtained by leukapheresis, after which PBMCs were separated by Ficoll-Histopaque density gradient centrifugation and cryopreserved in liquid nitrogen vapor phase. Purity and quantity of every magnetically sorted T cell population were checked by analytical flow cytometry. Each sorted fraction had its genomic DNA isolated and then quantified by UV absorbance on a Nanodrop 2000c.

Recombination linked TRBV10-2 to TRBJ2-1, with 7 bases in between that match TRBD1. The TCR sequence derives from a man in his late teens or twenties in good health. The sequencing sample was made of naive CD8+ T cells sorted from blood. What this sample's cell subset or site label stands for: CD45RA+CCR7+. The CDR3 corresponds to CASVQTGDSYNEQFF. The DNA is as follows: TGCGCCAGCGTACAAACAGGGGACTCCTACAATGAGCAGTTCTTC.